This entry lists 29 T cell receptor beta chains sequenced from one sample in a study of blood T cells in healthy people across ages. Alongside a J-beta primer mix, a sample-barcoded 5' primer served in a second PCR lasting about 7 to 12 cycles. TCRdb passed the 5' RACE reads through MiXCR, listing each CDR3 protein once. This table holds some 1,500,000 distinct CDR3 sequences, roughly 43% found once. The sequenced material came from blood. The receptors stem from a woman younger than 30 in good health.

The chain has TRBV25-1 and TRBJ1-1, with D maybe TRBD1 (5 bases). Trimming removed 0 bases from V and 5 bases from J, with 16 bases in between. Germline V CDR1 and CDR2: MGHDK, SYGVNS. This CDR3 is built from 16 residues. CDR3 residues: CASSEYFGRAGTEAFF. CDR3 sequence (DNA): TGTGCCAGCAGTGAATATTTCGGCAGGGCGGGGACTGAAGCTTTCTTT.

This clonotype was detected a few times. Given a much more abundant clone one base away, this may be a read error. The V call is TRBV14, the J call TRBJ2-3; D not certain. Germline loops: CDR1 SGHDN, CDR2 FVKESK. CDR3 length equals 13 residues. Trimming stripped 4 bases from V and 1 base from J, with 6 bases between. CDR3 loop: CASSRHGTDTQYF. In DNA form, the CDR3 reads TGTGCCAGCAGCCGACACGGCACAGATACGCAGTATTTT.

In this sample, this clonotype turned up a few times. The rearrangement uses TRBV6-2 or TRBV6-3 and TRBJ2-4; 7 bases map to TRBD2. This CDR3 is built from 15 residues. Unmatched junction bases numbered 17, after V lost 5 bases and J lost 13 bases. The germline V gene has CDR1 MNHEY and CDR2 SVGEGT. The CDR3 loop reads CASSPRSGPNTRQYF. In DNA, the CDR3 is TGTGCCAGCAGTCCGCGTAGCGGGCCGAATACCCGACAGTACTTC.

The chain employs TRBV20-1 and TRBJ1-2; unclear D gene. The CDR3 contains 14 residues. Germline V CDR1 and CDR2: DFQATT, SNEGSKA (reference sequence). Trimming removed 5 bases from V and 0 bases from J, with 13 bases in between. Here the CDR3 DNA reads TGCAGTGCTCCCCCGTTGGCAGCTAACTATGGCTACACCTTC. Translating it yields CSAPPLAANYGYTF.

The chain carries TRBV29-1 and TRBJ1-1; 7 bases line up with TRBD1. Germline V gene data show CDR1 as SQVTM and CDR2 as ANQGSEA. J gave up 5 bases and V 5 bases, and 5 bases lay outside the gene matches. This CDR3 region has 12 residues. This CDR3 is CSVKTTGTEAFF. For the CDR3, the DNA is TGCAGCGTTAAAACGACAGGGACTGAAGCTTTCTTT.

This clonotype turned up a few times. The J gene is TRBJ2-3, the V gene TRBV7-2; 10 bases map to TRBD2. J was trimmed by 1 base and V by 1 base; bases with no gene match: 5. CDR1 and CDR2 from the germline V gene are SGHTA and FQGNSA. This CDR3 comprises 17 residues. CDR3 sequence (DNA): TGTGCCAGCAGCTTAGTTTCAGCGGGAGGGGGCACAGATACGCAGTATTTT. Its translation: CASSLVSAGGGTDTQYF.

The chain recombines TRBV24-1 with TRBJ2-7; 7 nucleotides align to TRBD1. Losses at the gene ends were 8 bases for V and 3 bases for J; bases not matched to a gene: 6. CDR3 length equals 13 residues. Germline CDR1 KGHDR, CDR2 SFDVKD. In DNA, the CDR3 is TGTGCCACCACTGAGGGACAGAGCTACGAGCAGTACTTC. This translates into CATTEGQSYEQYF.

This clonotype turned up a few times. The chain recombines TRBV20-1 with TRBJ2-5; D may match TRBD1 or TRBD2 (5 bases each). This CDR3 is built from 13 residues. CDR1 is DFQATT and CDR2 is SNEGSKA in the germline V gene (reference sequence). V was pared by 3 bases and J by 4 bases, with 12 bases between. The CDR3 protein is CSARRGAGETQYF. The CDR3 DNA is TGCAGTGCTAGGAGGGGAGCAGGAGAGACCCAGTACTTC.

This clonotype was counted only a few times. The J gene is TRBJ2-5, the V gene TRBV29-1; 7 nucleotides match TRBD2. The length of the CDR3 is 12 residues. Germline assignment: CDR1 SQVTM and CDR2 ANQGSEA. Trimming cost V 6 bases and J 4 bases; bases outside gene matches: 5. In DNA form, the CDR3 reads TGCAGCGTAGCGGGGTTTGTAGAGACCCAGTACTTC. This gives the protein CSVAGFVETQYF.

The table lists this clonotype with a few counts. The V and J genes are TRBV20-1 and TRBJ2-1, with 13 bases fitting TRBD2. Germline loops: CDR1 DFQATT, CDR2 SNEGSKA (reference sequence). The J segment lost 6 bases and the V segment lost 1 base, leaving 3 bases of the junction unmatched. The CDR3 contains 15 residues. CDR3 region: CSARAGLAGANEQFF. The CDR3, as DNA: TGCAGTGCTAGAGCTGGACTAGCGGGAGCCAATGAGCAGTTCTTC.

V and J are TRBV28 and TRBJ2-2, with D possibly matching TRBD2 (5 bases). V was cut by 11 bases and J by 1 base, with 11 bases left in between. The CDR3 loop spans 13 amino acids. Germline values: CDR1 MDHEN, CDR2 SYDVKM. The CDR3 region has the DNA TGTGCCCTCGAGGGAGTGAACACCGGGGAGCTGTTTTTT. It translates to CALEGVNTGELFF.

The V call is TRBV29-1, the J call TRBJ2-7, with TRBD1 as a possible D gene (6 bases). This CDR3 has 15 residues. Germline V gives CDR1 SQVTM, CDR2 ANQGSEA. Trimming shortened V by 6 bases and J by 0 bases, and 18 bases separated the two germline ends. In DNA form, the CDR3 reads TGCAGCGTCGATGACGGACAGCTGAGCTCCTACGAGCAGTACTTC. It translates to CSVDDGQLSSYEQYF.

On this clonotype itself: Sequence at one end of the junction differs from germline and may be a read error. The chain is built from TRBV4-3 and TRBJ1-1; no reliable D call. From germline, CDR1 is LGHNA and CDR2 YSLEER. The CDR3 spans 15 residues. The CDR3 nucleotides read TGCGCCAGCAGCCAAGCGACTTTGTGGAACACCGAAGCTTTCTTT. Protein product: CASSQATLWNTEAFF.

CDR3 residues: CASSENSGIGDEQFF. Written as DNA, the CDR3 is TGTGCCAGCAGCGAGAATAGCGGGATCGGCGATGAGCAGTTCTTC. V and J are TRBV5-4 and TRBJ2-1; 8 nucleotides agree with TRBD2. Germline-derived CDR1 and CDR2 are SGHNT and YYREEE (reference sequence). J gave up 8 bases and V 4 bases, and 11 bases lay outside the gene matches. The length of the CDR3 is 15 residues. The whole variable domain, remainder taken from reference TRBV5-4 and TRBJ2-1, is ETGVTQSPTHLIKTRGQQVTLRCSSQSGHNTVSWYQQALGQGPQFIFQYYREEENGRGNFPPRFSGLQFPNYSSELNVNALELDDSALYLCASSENSGIGDEQFFGPGTRLTVL.

Comment on this clonotype: One junction end disagrees with the germline gene, perhaps due to a read error. This sequence joins TRBV2 and TRBJ2-3, with D perhaps TRBD1 or TRBD2 (5 bases each). The CDR3 totals 14 residues. Germline assignment: CDR1 SNHLY and CDR2 FYNNEI. The CDR3 spells CASPSRGATGTQYF. In DNA, the CDR3 is TGTGCCAGCCCCAGCCGGGGAGCTACAGGTACGCAGTATTTT.

V is TRBV5-6 and J is TRBJ2-7; D gene ambiguous. Trimming removed 4 bases from V and 1 base from J, with 12 bases in between. The CDR3 covers 14 residues. Germline assignment: CDR1 SGHDT and CDR2 YYEEEE. The CDR3 is CASSLRFGSYEQYF. The CDR3 bases are TGTGCCAGCAGCCTGCGATTTGGATCCTACGAGCAGTACTTC.

The sample holds a few counts of this clonotype. The V and J genes are TRBV12-3 or TRBV12-4 and TRBJ1-2; D may be TRBD1 (5 bases). The CDR3 totals 15 residues. The germline V and J ends were trimmed by 4 bases and 5 bases, with 17 bases remaining between them. The CDR3 region has the DNA TGTGCCAGCAGTTATTCAGGGTACCCCGGGTATGGCTACACCTTC. It encodes CASSYSGYPGYGYTF.

The J gene is TRBJ2-1, the V gene TRBV30, with D perhaps matching TRBD2 (5 bases). Trimming left V 8 bases short and J 5 bases short, with 16 bases between. The germline gives CDR1 GTSNPN, CDR2 SVGIG (reference sequence). The CDR3 has 13 residues. The CDR3, as DNA: TGTGCCGGACTGCCGGCGGATCACAATGAGCAGTTCTTC. Protein product: CAGLPADHNEQFF.

The chain employs TRBV20-1 and TRBJ2-7, with a weak D call TRBD1 (6 bases). V was pared by 4 bases and J by 2 bases, with 12 bases between. The CDR3 runs 13 residues. Per the germline V gene, CDR1 is DFQATT and CDR2 is SNEGSKA (reference sequence). The CDR3 region is CSATDRETYEQYF. The CDR3 nucleotides are TGCAGTGCTACGGACAGAGAGACCTACGAGCAGTACTTC.

The rearrangement uses TRBV5-1 and TRBJ2-7; D gene unclear. CDR3 length equals 13 residues. In germline, CDR1 is SGHRS, CDR2 YFSETQ. The V end lost 4 bases, the J end lost 7 bases, and 15 bases lay between the germline ends. The CDR3 sequence: CASSVQVEGEQYF. DNA for the CDR3: TGCGCCAGCAGCGTGCAGGTCGAAGGGGAGCAGTACTTC. Filled out from reference TRBV5-1 and TRBJ2-7, the complete variable domain reads KAGVTQTPRYLIKTRGQQVTLSCSPISGHRSVSWYQQTPGQGLQFLFEYFSETQRNKGNFPGRFSGRQFSNSRSEMNVSTLELGDSALYLCASSVQVEGEQYFGPGTRLTVT.

The J gene is TRBJ2-3, the V gene TRBV19; 7 nucleotides align to TRBD1. Trimming took 1 base from V and 0 from J; bases not matched to a gene: 13. The CDR3 runs 19 residues. Per the germline V gene, CDR1 is LNHDA and CDR2 is SQIVND (reference sequence). The CDR3 sequence: CASSIGDYLPGQSTDTQYF. The CDR3 coding sequence is TGTGCCAGTAGTATAGGAGACTATTTACCGGGACAGAGCACAGATACGCAGTATTTT.

This clonotype was seen only a few times. The J gene is TRBJ2-1, the V gene TRBV7-2; D gene uncertain. CDR3 length equals 15 residues. V shed 1 base and J shed 2 bases, with 9 bases lying between them. Germline CDR1 SGHTA, CDR2 FQGNSA. The CDR3, as DNA: TGTGCCAGCAGCTTAGGAAGGTTGACCTACAATGAGCAGTTCTTC. Protein sequence: CASSLGRLTYNEQFF.

This clonotype was counted between two and nine times. The chain combines TRBV12-3 or TRBV12-4 with TRBJ2-3, with unresolved D. The germline V and J ends were trimmed by 8 bases and 0 bases, with 15 bases remaining between them. This CDR3 spans 15 amino acids. The CDR3 DNA is TGTGCCAGCTTTCCTCAGAGCCCTAGCACAGATACGCAGTATTTT. Translation: CASFPQSPSTDTQYF.

The chain combines TRBV27 with TRBJ1-2, with D unclear. CDR3 length equals 14 residues. Germline CDR1 and CDR2: MNHEY and SMNVEV (reference sequence). Trimming removed 2 bases at V and 4 bases at J, with 11 bases between. CDR3 sequence: CASSLTVRGYGYTF. The CDR3 DNA follows: TGTGCCAGCAGTTTAACGGTTCGGGGCTATGGCTACACCTTC.

This clonotype has only a few counts. The CDR3 DNA follows: TGTGCCAGCAGCCTATGGGGGACTAGCGGGAGGGCCGGTGGAGATACGCAGTATTTT. Translating it yields CASSLWGTSGRAGGDTQYF. The chain is built from TRBV27 and TRBJ2-3, with 16 bases matching TRBD2. Germline V gene lookup returns CDR1 MNHEY and CDR2 SMNVEV (reference sequence). The V segment lost 6 bases and the J segment 5 bases; nucleotides outside the gene matches: 14. This CDR3 is 19 amino acids long.

This rearrangement joins TRBV2 to TRBJ2-5, with 8 positions matching TRBD2. V was clipped by 9 bases and J by 5 bases; unmatched bases: 8. Germline CDR1 is SNHLY and CDR2 is FYNNEI. The CDR3 extends over 13 amino acids. For the CDR3, the DNA is TGTGCCAGTGGACTAGCAGACCGGGAGACCCAGTACTTC. It is translated as CASGLADRETQYF.

V gene TRBV5-1 combines with J gene TRBJ2-5; 8 nucleotides line up with TRBD1. Germline CDR1 reads SGHRS; CDR2 reads YFSETQ. The CDR3 is 16 residues long. V lost 0 bases and J lost 1; bases outside the gene matches: 5. DNA of the CDR3: TGCGCCAGCAGCTTGGAGACAGGGGCACTCCAAGAGACCCAGTACTTC. Protein: CASSLETGALQETQYF.

The CDR3 nucleotides read TGCAGTGCTAGGTCGTACCGGGACAGGGCGCCCTACGAGCAGTACTTC. This codes for CSARSYRDRAPYEQYF. The chain uses TRBV20-1 and TRBJ2-7; TRBD1 agrees at 9 bases. Looked up from germline, CDR1 is DFQATT and CDR2 is SNEGSKA (reference sequence). With 3 bases clipped from V and 2 bases from J, the junction kept 11 bases outside the gene matches. This CDR3 spans 16 amino acids.

This rearrangement joins TRBV15 to TRBJ1-5, with D maybe TRBD1 (6 bases). The CDR3 length is 17 residues. V dropped 5 bases and J dropped 3 bases, with 20 bases sitting between them. The germline V gene has CDR1 LNHNV and CDR2 YYDKDF (reference sequence). The CDR3 loop is CATSELRVQGYNQPQHF. CDR3 coding DNA: TGTGCCACCAGCGAACTTCGAGTACAGGGCTACAATCAGCCCCAGCATTTT. The whole variable domain, filled in from reference TRBV15 and TRBJ1-5, reads DAMVIQNPRYQVTQFGKPVTLSCSQTLNHNVMYWYQQKSSQAPKLLFHYYDKDFNNEADTPDNFQSRRPNTSFCFLDIRSPGLGDTAMYLCATSELRVQGYNQPQHFGDGTRLSIL.